Listed here are 8 T cell receptor beta chains from one sample, sequenced in a study of blood T cells in healthy people across ages. Together with a sample-barcoded 5' primer, a J-beta primer mix was included in a second PCR lasting about 7 to 11 cycles. TCRdb called the 5' RACE reads again in MiXCR, with one record for every CDR3 protein. The sample has about 1.6 million distinct CDR3 sequences, around 36% seen once. The sequenced sample consisted of blood. The source is a woman aged 25 to 45 in good health.

Notes on this clonotype: The junction differs from germline at one of its ends, possibly a read error. The gene calls are TRBV9 and TRBJ2-1; D is possibly TRBD2 (6 bases). In germline, CDR1 is SGDLS, CDR2 YYNGEE. There are 15 residues in the CDR3. The CDR3 sequence: CARSVGAEGRHEQFF. The CDR3 DNA reads as TGTGCCCGCAGCGTAGGGGCGGAGGGCCGGCATGAGCAGTTCTTC.

This clonotype has more than one count but fewer than ten. The genes are TRBV9 and TRBJ2-6; 8 nucleotides agree with TRBD2. The CDR3 covers 23 residues. Per germline, CDR1 SGDLS and CDR2 YYNGEE. J was trimmed by 2 bases and V by 4 bases; bases with no gene match: 26. The CDR3 bases are TGTGCCAGCAGCTCCCGCCCAGCAGGTCAAAAGGGCGGGAGGCACGCTGGGGCCAACGTCCTGACTTTC. Protein: CASSSRPAGQKGGRHAGANVLTF. Using reference TRBV9 and TRBJ2-6 for the parts outside the CDR3, the full variable domain is DSGVTQTPKHLITATGQRVTLRCSPRSGDLSVYWYQQSLDQGLQFLIQYYNGEERAKGNILERFSAQQFPDLHSELNLSSLELGDSALYFCASSSRPAGQKGGRHAGANVLTFGAGSRLTVL.

The V and J genes are TRBV4-2 and TRBJ2-2; possible D gene TRBD1, 7 bases. CDR1 is LGHNA and CDR2 is YNFKEQ in the germline V gene. The CDR3 covers 16 residues. Trimming took off 0 bases at V and 5 bases at J, with 13 bases between the two ends. The CDR3: CASSQDMAGGTGELFF. CDR3 bases: TGTGCCAGCAGCCAAGATATGGCAGGGGGGACCGGGGAGCTGTTTTTT.

This sequence joins TRBV9 and TRBJ2-5; D may be TRBD1 or TRBD2 (6 bases each). Germline values: CDR1 SGDLS, CDR2 YYNGEE. The CDR3 consists of 14 residues. V was shortened by 0 bases and J by 10 bases, with 16 bases between the two germline ends. CDR3 amino acids: CASSVEGGTGIQYF. CDR3 in DNA: TGTGCCAGCAGCGTAGAAGGGGGGACGGGGATCCAGTACTTC.

The chain couples TRBV12-3 or TRBV12-4 to TRBJ2-6; D is undetermined. V lost 5 bases to trimming and J lost 4 bases, with 9 bases between them. The CDR3 is 14 residues long. CDR3 region: CASSILSGANVLTF. The CDR3 DNA follows: TGTGCCAGCAGTATACTCTCAGGGGCCAACGTCCTGACTTTC.

In its sample, this clonotype was seen a few times. This chain connects TRBV7-9 to TRBJ2-1, with D unclear. Germline CDR1 and CDR2: SEHNR and FQNEAQ (reference sequence). V lost 1 base to trimming and J lost 6 bases, with 10 bases between them. CDR3 length equals 14 residues. CDR3 in amino acids: CASSLGAAGNEQFF. The CDR3 region has the DNA TGTGCCAGCAGCTTAGGGGCGGCTGGCAATGAGCAGTTCTTC.

The CDR3 loop reads CASSLGGGLAAQYF. The CDR3, as DNA: TGCGCCAGCAGCTTGGGGGGTGGTCTGGCGGCGCAGTATTTT. This rearrangement joins TRBV5-1 to TRBJ2-3, with D hard to call. Germline CDR1 and CDR2: SGHRS and YFSETQ. V was clipped by 0 bases and J by 10 bases, with 15 bases between them. CDR3 length: 14 residues.

The chain is built from TRBV4-1 and TRBJ2-1; 9 nucleotides align to TRBD2. The CDR3 has 15 residues. Germline trimming cut 1 base from V and 9 bases from J; bases unmatched to any gene: 7. CDR1 is MGHRA, CDR2 YSYEKL, per germline. The CDR3 nucleotides are TGCGCCAGCAGCCAAGCGGGGGCGGGGGGGACTGAGCAGTTCTTC. This translates into CASSQAGAGGTEQFF.